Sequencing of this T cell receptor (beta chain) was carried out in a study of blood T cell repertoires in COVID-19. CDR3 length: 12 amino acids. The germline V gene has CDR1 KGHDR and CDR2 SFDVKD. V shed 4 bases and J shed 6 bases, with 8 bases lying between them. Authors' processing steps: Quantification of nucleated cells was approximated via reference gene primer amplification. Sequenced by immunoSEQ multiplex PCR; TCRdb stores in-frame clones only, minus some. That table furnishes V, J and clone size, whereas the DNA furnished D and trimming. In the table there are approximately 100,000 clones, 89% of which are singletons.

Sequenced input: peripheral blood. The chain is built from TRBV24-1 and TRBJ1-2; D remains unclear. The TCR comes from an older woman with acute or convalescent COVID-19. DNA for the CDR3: TGTGCCACCAGTGACGTAATCGATGGCTACACCTTC. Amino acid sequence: CATSDVIDGYTF.